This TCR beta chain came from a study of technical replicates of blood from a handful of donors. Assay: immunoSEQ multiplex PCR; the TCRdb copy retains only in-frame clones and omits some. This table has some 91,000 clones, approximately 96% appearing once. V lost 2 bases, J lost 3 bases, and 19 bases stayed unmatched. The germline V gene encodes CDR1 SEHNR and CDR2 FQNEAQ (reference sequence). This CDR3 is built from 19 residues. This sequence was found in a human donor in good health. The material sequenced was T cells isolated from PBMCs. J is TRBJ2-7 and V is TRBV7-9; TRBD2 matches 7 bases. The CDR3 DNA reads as TGTGCCAGCAGCTTACCCACGGGAGGATCTAGAAGGCTAGACTACGAGCAGTACTTC. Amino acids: CASSLPTGGSRRLDYEQYF.